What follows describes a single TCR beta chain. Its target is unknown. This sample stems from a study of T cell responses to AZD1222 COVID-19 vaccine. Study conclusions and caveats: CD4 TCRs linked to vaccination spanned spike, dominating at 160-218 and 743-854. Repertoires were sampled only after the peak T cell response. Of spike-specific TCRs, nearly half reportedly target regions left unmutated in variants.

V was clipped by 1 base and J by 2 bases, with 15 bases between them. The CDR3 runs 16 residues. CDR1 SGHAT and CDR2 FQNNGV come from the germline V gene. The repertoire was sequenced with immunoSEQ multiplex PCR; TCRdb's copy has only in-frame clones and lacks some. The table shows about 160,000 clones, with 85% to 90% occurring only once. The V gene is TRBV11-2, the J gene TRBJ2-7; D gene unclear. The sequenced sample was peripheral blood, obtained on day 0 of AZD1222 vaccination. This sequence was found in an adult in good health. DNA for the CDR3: TGTGCCAGCAGCTTAGGGGTGGGTAATATTCCCTACGAGCAGTACTTC. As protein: CASSLGVGNIPYEQYF.